Sequencing of this TCR beta chain was carried out in a study of memory CD4+ T cells and cytomegalovirus serostatus. Notes on the study in general: About 40% of the roughly 150 known CMV-associated TCRbeta sequences appeared in CD4+ memory.

Note on this clone: The antigen remains undetermined.

Libraries were prepared by immunoSEQ multiplex PCR; TCRdb keeps only in-frame clonotypes and omits some of them. The data show approximately 92,000 clones, 80% seen once. V was cut by 1 base and J by 4 bases, with 2 bases left in between. The length of the CDR3 is 11 residues. Germline CDR1 is SGHRS and CDR2 is YFSETQ. Single viable CD3+CD4+CD8-CD45RO+ cells were sorted as the memory CD4+ T cells. The J gene is TRBJ2-5, the V gene TRBV5-1; D remains unclear. The receptor was derived from an adult in good health and CMV-seropositive. Sequencing was performed on memory CD4+ T cells from blood. The CDR3 loop is CASSLLETQYF. CDR3 DNA: TGCGCCAGCAGCTTGTTAGAGACCCAGTACTTC.